Below, 29 T cell receptor beta chains from the same sample are listed, as sequenced in a study of T cells expressing NK-cell markers. TCRdb reprocessed the 5' RACE reads, keeping one entry per CDR3 protein, no DNA. The sample holds 150,000 or so distinct CDR3 sequences. The sample was blood T cells: a sorted CD56 or NKG2C T cell subset, CD4+ or CD8+ T cells, or bulk PBMC T cells (not recorded which). These receptors originate from a woman aged 45-59 years in good health.

The chain employs TRBV19 and TRBJ2-1; TCRdb lists TRBD2, though no DNA is available to test this call. The CDR3 extends over 16 amino acids. In germline, CDR1 is LNHDA, CDR2 SQIVND (reference sequence). This chain's CDR3 is CASSMEGLATYNEQFF.

V gene TRBV4-1 combines with J gene TRBJ2-1; the TCRdb D gene call, TRBD1, has no DNA to confirm it. CDR3 length: 15 amino acids. Germline V gene data show CDR1 as MGHRA and CDR2 as YSYEKL. The CDR3 region is CASSKPGQPYNEQFF.

The chain is built from TRBV20-1 and TRBJ2-3; no DNA is available, so the TRBD2 call from TCRdb remains unchecked. The CDR3 is 17 residues long. The germline V gene has CDR1 DFQATT and CDR2 SNEGSKA (reference sequence). The CDR3 reads CSASLAGVGRDTDTQYF.

The chain joins TRBV15 to TRBJ2-5; TCRdb's assignment of TRBD1 cannot be checked, as there is no DNA. The CDR3 totals 15 residues. Germline V lookup: CDR1 LNHNV, CDR2 YYDKDF (reference sequence). CDR3 region: CATSRDLGPLQTQYF.

The chain combines TRBV6-4 with TRBJ2-2. The germline V gene encodes CDR1 MRHNA and CDR2 SNTAGT. This CDR3 spans 14 amino acids. CDR3 sequence: CASSPNWDAGELFF.

The chain combines TRBV4-1 with TRBJ1-3. The germline gives CDR1 MGHRA, CDR2 YSYEKL. The CDR3 has 14 residues. This chain's CDR3 is CASSHPSSGNTIYF.

This chain connects TRBV27 to TRBJ2-1. The CDR3 is 13 residues long. Germline V gene lookup returns CDR1 MNHEY and CDR2 SMNVEV (reference sequence). CDR3 loop: CASSLPTGYEQFF.

The CDR3: CASSLFGREGPETQYF. The genes are TRBV5-5 and TRBJ2-5; checking the TCRdb D call of TRBD2 is not possible without DNA. Looked up from germline, CDR1 is SGHKS and CDR2 is YYEKEE (reference sequence). The CDR3 is made up of 16 amino acids.

The V gene is TRBV12-3 or TRBV12-4, the J gene TRBJ2-2; TCRdb reports TRBD1, a call that lacks DNA to check it against. CDR3 size: 12 residues. The CDR3 region is CATGLYTGELFF.

This chain joins TRBV27 and TRBJ2-1; with no DNA, the TCRdb D assignment of TRBD2 cannot be verified. This CDR3 has 16 residues. The germline gives CDR1 MNHEY, CDR2 SMNVEV (reference sequence). The CDR3 protein is CASSSAGTPPYNEQFF.

The V and J genes are TRBV7-9 and TRBJ2-2; TCRdb proposes TRBD1, but this gene call is untestable without DNA. CDR3 length equals 14 residues. Germline assignment: CDR1 SEHNR and CDR2 FQNEAQ (reference sequence). CDR3 loop: CASSGQGKDGELFF.

The chain has TRBV7-3 and TRBJ2-1; with no DNA, the TCRdb D assignment of TRBD2 cannot be verified. CDR1 and CDR2 from the germline V gene are SGHTA and FQGTGA. This CDR3 is built from 16 residues. The CDR3: CASSFGGARGYNEQFF.

The chain joins TRBV3-1 to TRBJ2-5; TCRdb selects TRBD1, and the lack of DNA leaves this call unchecked. The germline V gene has CDR1 LGHDT and CDR2 YNNKEL (reference sequence). The CDR3 loop spans 14 amino acids. The CDR3 protein is CASSRTGSGETQYF.

The chain combines TRBV27 with TRBJ2-1. The CDR3 loop spans 17 amino acids. From germline, CDR1 is MNHEY and CDR2 SMNVEV (reference sequence). The CDR3 protein is CASSLYPGGSSYNEQFF.

This chain links TRBV24-1 with TRBJ2-2; TCRdb's D call, TRBD1, is unchecked because there is no DNA. CDR1 is KGHDR, CDR2 SFDVKD, per germline. This CDR3 has 15 residues. The CDR3 loop reads CATSDPGGDTGELFF.

This chain's CDR3 is CSVHGLATYNEQFF. The chain links TRBV29-1 to TRBJ2-1; TCRdb's D call, TRBD2, is unchecked because there is no DNA. The CDR3 covers 14 residues. CDR1 and CDR2 from the germline V gene are SQVTM and ANQGSEA.

The CDR3 loop is CASSFNQGRSEAFF. The chain links TRBV5-1 to TRBJ1-1; TCRdb lists TRBD1, though no DNA is available to test this call. From germline, CDR1 is SGHRS and CDR2 YFSETQ. The CDR3 is made up of 14 amino acids.

The chain uses TRBV6-5 and TRBJ1-2; the D call of TRBD1 rests on TCRdb alone, since no DNA is present to check it. This CDR3 region has 15 residues. CDR1 and CDR2 (germline): MNHEY, SVGAGI. CDR3 amino acids: CASSYSAGGNYGYTF.

The V gene is TRBV5-1, the J gene TRBJ2-2; TCRdb picks TRBD2, but there is no DNA to check that call. The V gene's germline CDR1 is SGHRS and CDR2 YFSETQ. This CDR3 spans 19 amino acids. CDR3 sequence reads: CASSLDPRGGRGPTGELFF.

The chain has TRBV5-1 and TRBJ2-1; as DNA is missing, the TRBD2 call by TCRdb cannot be tested. CDR1 is SGHRS and CDR2 is YFSETQ in the germline V gene. There are 15 residues in the CDR3. CDR3 in amino acids: CASSSPGEGYNEQFF.

The genes are TRBV19 and TRBJ2-3; the D gene TCRdb calls, TRBD1, cannot be checked with no DNA. CDR1 is LNHDA, CDR2 SQIVND, per germline (reference sequence). The CDR3 sequence is 15 residues long. The CDR3 here is CASSQDRSSTDTQYF.

The V call is TRBV7-9, the J call TRBJ1-4; TCRdb designates TRBD1, a call that cannot be tested without DNA. This CDR3 region has 15 residues. Germline loops: CDR1 SEHNR, CDR2 FQNEAQ (reference sequence). The CDR3 loop is CASSLLGQGNEKLFF. The full variable domain, completed using reference TRBV7-9 and TRBJ1-4, is DTGVSQNPRHKITKRGQNVTFRCDPISEHNRLYWYRQTLGQGPEFLTYFQNEAQLEKSRLLSDRFSAERPKGSFSTLEIQRTEQGDSAMYLCASSLLGQGNEKLFFGSGTQLSVL.

The chain joins TRBV6-5 to TRBJ2-3; the TCRdb D gene call, TRBD2, has no DNA to confirm it. This CDR3 is built from 17 residues. Germline-derived CDR1 and CDR2 are MNHEY and SVGAGI. This CDR3 reads CASSFLSEAGGRDTQYF.

The chain employs TRBV5-1 and TRBJ2-7; the TCRdb call, TRBD1, lacks DNA for checking. From germline, CDR1 is SGHRS and CDR2 YFSETQ. This CDR3 has 15 residues. CDR3 residues: CASSLGLNSGDEQYF.

V usage is TRBV5-1 and J usage is TRBJ2-3; TCRdb's D gene call, TRBD2, goes unchecked for lack of DNA. The CDR3 is made up of 18 amino acids. Germline loops: CDR1 SGHRS, CDR2 YFSETQ. This CDR3 is CASSITLISGPETDTQYF.

This rearrangement joins TRBV7-9 to TRBJ1-2; TCRdb's assignment of TRBD1 cannot be checked, as there is no DNA. This CDR3 region has 14 residues. Germline V gene sequence: CDR1 SEHNR, CDR2 FQNEAQ (reference sequence). This chain's CDR3 is CASSRPGAVVGYTF.

This chain links TRBV2 with TRBJ2-2; TCRdb returns TRBD1, unconfirmable since there is no DNA. CDR3 length equals 16 residues. The germline V gene encodes CDR1 SNHLY and CDR2 FYNNEI. The CDR3: CASRSYRGRNTGELFF.

This rearrangement joins TRBV18 to TRBJ2-5. This CDR3 is 11 amino acids long. Germline assignment: CDR1 KGHSH and CDR2 LQKENI. CDR3 residues: CASSPWETQYF.

The V gene is TRBV5-1, the J gene TRBJ1-1. The CDR3 length is 14 residues. CDR1 and CDR2 from the germline V gene are SGHRS and YFSETQ. The CDR3 loop reads CASSLPEGSTEAFF.